This T cell receptor beta chain stems from a study of PD-1 blockade in classical Hodgkin lymphoma. Concerning this clone itself: As yet, its antigen is unknown.

Germline lookup yields CDR1 MDHEN and CDR2 SYDVKM. The V end was cut by 11 bases, the J end by 5 bases, with 15 bases between. The CDR3 contains 12 residues. Relapse after autologous stem cell transplantation occurred in every patient, and brentuximab vedotin exposure varied. Regarding the study as a whole: Complete responders possessed baseline diversity comparable to newly diagnosed patients.

Profiled with immunoSEQ multiplex PCR; TCRdb holds only in-frame clones, not every one. The data contain 57,000 or so clones, about 87% of them seen just once; the ten biggest clones take up approximately 13%. The source material was peripheral blood mononuclear cells (PBMCs), sampled at baseline. J is TRBJ1-2 and V is TRBV28, with D perhaps TRBD1 (6 bases). This clonotype originated in a human donor with classical Hodgkin lymphoma. This CDR3 reads CAARTGIYGYTF. The CDR3 DNA follows: TGTGCCGCTCGTACAGGGATTTATGGCTACACCTTC.